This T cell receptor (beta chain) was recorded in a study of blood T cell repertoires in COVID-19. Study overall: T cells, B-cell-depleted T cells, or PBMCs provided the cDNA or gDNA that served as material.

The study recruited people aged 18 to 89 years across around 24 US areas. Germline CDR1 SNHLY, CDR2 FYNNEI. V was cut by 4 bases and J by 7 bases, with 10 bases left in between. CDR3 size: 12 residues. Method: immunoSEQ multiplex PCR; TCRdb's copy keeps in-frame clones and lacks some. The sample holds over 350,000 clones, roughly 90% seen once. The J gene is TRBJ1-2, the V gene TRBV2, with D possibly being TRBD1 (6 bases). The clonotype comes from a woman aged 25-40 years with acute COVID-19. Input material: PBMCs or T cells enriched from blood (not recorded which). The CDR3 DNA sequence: TGTGCCAGCAGTGGGGACAAAGGTGGCTACACCTTC. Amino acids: CASSGDKGGYTF. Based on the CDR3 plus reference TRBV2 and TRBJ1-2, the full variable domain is EPEVTQTPSHQVTQMGQEVILRCVPISNHLYFYWYRQILGQKVEFLVSFYNNEISEKSEIFDDQFSVERPDGSNFTLKIRSTKLEDSAMYFCASSGDKGGYTFGSGTRLTVV.